The clone carrying this T cell receptor beta chain appeared a few times. The antigen is unknown. These data belong to a study of cytomegalovirus exposure and HLA in healthy donors. Study results and caveats: In an earlier analysis, productive rearrangement rates for most beta V segments clustered near 87% or 30%. A likely sequencing artifact accounted for one observed cluster of highly shared sequence variants.

The donors, nominally healthy at sampling, likely had unrecorded immune exposures. PCR was performed using 60 Vbeta and 13 Jbeta primers. The method was immunoSEQ multiplex PCR; TCRdb's version includes in-frame clones alone and lacks a portion of them. The sample includes around 120,000 clones, approximately 15% of them seen just once. Germline loops: CDR1 LNHNV, CDR2 YYDKDF (reference sequence). V was shortened by 3 bases and J by 8 bases, with 10 bases between the two germline ends. This CDR3 contains 13 residues. This chain links TRBV15 with TRBJ1-4, with a possible D match to TRBD1 (5 bases). The clonotype originates from a woman aged 18-29 years in good health and CMV-seronegative. Sequences were obtained from PBMCs. The CDR3 sequence: CATSRGTWEKLFF. CDR3 nucleotides: TGTGCCACCAGCAGGGGGACTTGGGAAAAACTGTTTTTT. The whole variable domain, filled in from reference TRBV15 and TRBJ1-4, reads DAMVIQNPRYQVTQFGKPVTLSCSQTLNHNVMYWYQQKSSQAPKLLFHYYDKDFNNEADTPDNFQSRRPNTSFCFLDIRSPGLGDTAMYLCATSRGTWEKLFFGSGTQLSVL.